The clone carrying this TCR beta chain occurred a few times. Its antigen is still unknown. This entry comes from a study of T-cell memory formation after mild COVID-19. Sample barcodes and UMIs were carried by the TCR alpha and TCR beta cDNA libraries that 5'RACE generated with constant-segment primers. TCRdb ran MiXCR on the 5' RACE reads and lists one entry per CDR3 protein. The table includes 270,000 or so distinct CDR3 sequences, approximately 18% detected once. The CDR3 runs to 14 residues. CDR1 LGHDT and CDR2 YNNKEL come from the germline V gene (reference sequence). V shed 0 bases and J shed 0 bases, with 6 bases lying between them. Study findings and constraints: Clones that contracted from day 15 to 85 had balanced CD4/CD8; later expanders were CD4+ biased. The pre-infection memory compartment contained some responding clones, suggesting cross-reactive memory joined. Among contracting clones, CD4+ were mainly CM/EM and CD8+ enriched in EMRA.

The sequenced sample consisted of PBMCs or a T cell subset sorted from them (not recorded which). The V and J genes are TRBV3-1 and TRBJ2-7, with D hard to call. This receptor was taken from a man in his late teens or twenties who had mild COVID-19 (a few samples of this study predate the infection). Cell type and time point are not known. The CDR3 is CASSQDTSSYEQYV. The CDR3 DNA sequence: TGTGCCAGCAGCCAAGATACGAGCTCCTACGAGCAGTACGTC.